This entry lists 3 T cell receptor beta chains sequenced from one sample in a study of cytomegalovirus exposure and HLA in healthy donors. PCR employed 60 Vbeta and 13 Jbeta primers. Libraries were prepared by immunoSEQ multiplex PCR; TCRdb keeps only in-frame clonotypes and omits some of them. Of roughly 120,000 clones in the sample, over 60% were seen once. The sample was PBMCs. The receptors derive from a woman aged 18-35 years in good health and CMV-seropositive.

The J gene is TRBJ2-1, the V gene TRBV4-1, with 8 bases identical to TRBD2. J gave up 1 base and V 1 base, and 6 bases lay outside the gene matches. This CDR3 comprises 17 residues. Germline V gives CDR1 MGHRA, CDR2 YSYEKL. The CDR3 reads CASSQGGAGGSYNEQFF. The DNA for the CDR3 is TGCGCCAGCAGCCAAGGAGGGGCGGGAGGATCCTACAATGAGCAGTTCTTC.

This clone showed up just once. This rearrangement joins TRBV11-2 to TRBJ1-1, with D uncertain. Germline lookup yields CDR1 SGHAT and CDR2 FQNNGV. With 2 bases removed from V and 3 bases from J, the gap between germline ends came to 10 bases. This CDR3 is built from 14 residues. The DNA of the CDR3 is TGTGCCAGCAGCTTATTTTCCGGGGACACTGAAGCTTTCTTT. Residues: CASSLFSGDTEAFF.

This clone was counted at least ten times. CDR3 coding DNA: TGCGCCAGCAGCCAAGAGAGGTCGGATGCGGGAGTCTACAATGAGCAGTTCTTC. Translated: CASSQERSDAGVYNEQFF. V and J are TRBV4-1 and TRBJ2-1, with 7 bases aligning to TRBD2. Trimming removed 0 bases from V and 3 bases from J; junction bases left unmatched: 11. Germline-derived CDR1 and CDR2 are MGHRA and YSYEKL. The CDR3 has 18 residues.